One sample yielded the 17 T cell receptor beta chains listed below, sequenced in a study of OX40 agonist ivuxolimab in advanced cancers. Only in-frame clones appear in the TCRdb table, and some are missing; sequencing was by immunoSEQ multiplex PCR. This table holds tens of thousands of clones, around 83% found once. The sequenced sample was CD4+ or CD8+ T cells sorted from blood, obtained in a trial of the OX40 agonist ivuxolimab. These receptors were obtained from an adult with an advanced solid tumor such as melanoma, head and neck, liver or kidney cancer.

The rearrangement joins TRBV7-9 to TRBJ2-2; either TRBD1 or TRBD2 may supply D (5 bases each). The CDR3 contains 13 residues. Per the germline V gene, CDR1 is SEHNR and CDR2 is FQNEAQ (reference sequence). The V end lost 6 bases, the J end lost 6 bases, and 11 bases lay between the germline ends. CDR3 region: CASREEGPGELFF. In nucleotides, the CDR3 is TGTGCCAGCAGGGAAGAGGGGCCCGGGGAGCTGTTTTTT.

The genes are TRBV29-1 and TRBJ2-7, with D maybe TRBD2 (5 bases). Per the germline V gene, CDR1 is SQVTM and CDR2 is ANQGSEA. This CDR3 has 14 residues. Trimming removed 4 bases from V and 0 bases from J, with 13 bases in between. As DNA, the CDR3 is TGCAGCGTTGTAGGAACGGGGAGCTCCTACGAGCAGTACTTC. This sequence encodes CSVVGTGSSYEQYF.

This clone has just one count. This chain connects TRBV6-4 to TRBJ1-6; no reliable D call. The CDR3 contains 17 residues. V lost 2 bases and J 0 bases, leaving 11 bases between the germline ends. The germline V gene has CDR1 MRHNA and CDR2 SNTAGT. CDR3 in amino acids: CASSDRPRSSYNSPLHF. For the CDR3, the DNA is TGTGCCAGCAGTGACAGGCCTAGGAGCTCCTATAATTCACCCCTCCACTTT.

The rearrangement uses TRBV6-5 and TRBJ2-7; D may be TRBD2 (7 bases). From germline, CDR1 is MNHEY and CDR2 SVGAGI. The CDR3 has 14 amino acids. The germline V and J ends were trimmed by 6 bases and 3 bases, with 15 bases remaining between them. In DNA form, the CDR3 reads TGTGCCAGCAGCAAAAGGGGGGGCTACTACGAGCAGTACTTC. Translation: CASSKRGGYYEQYF.

The chain employs TRBV5-1 and TRBJ2-2; 11 bases are a match to TRBD1. Germline CDR1 is SGHRS and CDR2 is YFSETQ. The V and J ends lost 4 bases and 5 bases, in that order; junction bases with no gene match: 13. The CDR3 contains 18 residues. CDR3 coding DNA: TGCGCCAGCAGCCGTGGGCCGGACAGGGGGCACTGGACCGGGGAGCTGTTTTTT. Its protein product is CASSRGPDRGHWTGELFF.

Concerning this clone itself: One end of the junction is discordant with germline, which a read error may explain. The chain has TRBV27 and TRBJ2-5, with 7 bases identical to TRBD2. Germline V lookup: CDR1 MNHEY, CDR2 SMNVEV (reference sequence). The CDR3 contains 13 residues. As DNA, the CDR3 is TGTGCCAGCAGTACTAGCGTCCAACAGACCCAGTACTTC. Translating it yields CASSTSVQQTQYF.

The chain links TRBV5-1 to TRBJ2-3, with D perhaps TRBD1 (6 bases). Germline lookup yields CDR1 SGHRS and CDR2 YFSETQ. V lost 5 bases and J 0 bases, leaving 10 bases between the germline ends. The CDR3 totals 14 residues. The CDR3 spells CASRRQASTDTQYF. The CDR3 bases are TGCGCCAGCAGAAGACAGGCGAGCACAGATACGCAGTATTTT.

CDR3 sequence reads: CASRDRVGQSPLHF. CDR3 sequence (DNA): TGTGCCAGCAGGGACAGGGTTGGTCAATCACCCCTCCACTTT. The rearrangement uses TRBV2 and TRBJ1-6, with 8 bases fitting TRBD1. Germline trimming cut 6 bases from V and 10 bases from J; bases unmatched to any gene: 8. Germline V gene lookup returns CDR1 SNHLY and CDR2 FYNNEI. The CDR3 is 14 amino acids.

This chain links TRBV5-1 with TRBJ2-3; a possible D gene is TRBD2 (5 bases). The CDR3 loop spans 15 amino acids. Germline CDR1 SGHRS, CDR2 YFSETQ. Trimming pared 3 bases from V and 0 bases from J, leaving 11 bases between. The CDR3 DNA reads TGCGCCAGCAGCTCAGGACGGACTAGCACAGATACGCAGTATTTT. This translates into CASSSGRTSTDTQYF. Variable domain in full (rest from reference TRBV5-1 and TRBJ2-3): KAGVTQTPRYLIKTRGQQVTLSCSPISGHRSVSWYQQTPGQGLQFLFEYFSETQRNKGNFPGRFSGRQFSNSRSEMNVSTLELGDSALYLCASSSGRTSTDTQYFGPGTRLTVL.

V is TRBV7-9 and J is TRBJ1-1; D may be TRBD1 (5 bases). CDR1 SEHNR and CDR2 FQNEAQ come from the germline V gene (reference sequence). This CDR3 has 14 amino acids. The V gene lost 2 bases and the J gene lost 1 base, with 8 bases spanning the gap. The CDR3 loop is CASSLTGGNTEAFF. CDR3 coding DNA: TGTGCCAGCAGCTTAACCGGGGGGAACACTGAAGCTTTCTTT.

The J gene is TRBJ1-4, the V gene TRBV4-1, with a weak D call TRBD1 (5 bases). Germline V gene sequence: CDR1 MGHRA, CDR2 YSYEKL. Trimming pared 0 bases from V and 8 bases from J, leaving 13 bases between. The length of the CDR3 is 15 residues. Written as DNA, the CDR3 is TGCGCCAGCAGCCAAGACTGGGGGGATCGAGAAAAACTGTTTTTT. It translates to CASSQDWGDREKLFF.

V gene TRBV27 combines with J gene TRBJ2-1; TRBD1 is a possible D gene (6 bases). CDR1 MNHEY and CDR2 SMNVEV come from the germline V gene (reference sequence). The CDR3 spans 16 residues. Between the trimmed V and J ends, which lost 2 bases and 7 bases, there was a span of 18 bases. DNA of the CDR3: TGTGCCAGCAGTTTAAACCCTCCGCTTGGGACAAATGAGCAGTTCTTC. Translating it yields CASSLNPPLGTNEQFF.

This chain connects TRBV2 to TRBJ2-5, with 8 positions matching TRBD1. CDR3 size: 13 residues. Germline values: CDR1 SNHLY, CDR2 FYNNEI. J gave up 5 bases and V 6 bases, and 5 bases lay outside the gene matches. The CDR3 nucleotides are TGTGCCAGCAGGGACAGGGTCGGCGAGACCCAGTACTTC. Translating it yields CASRDRVGETQYF.

The chain recombines TRBV19 with TRBJ2-3; no clear D. Trimming removed 2 bases from V and 3 bases from J, with 9 bases in between. Germline V gene lookup returns CDR1 LNHDA and CDR2 SQIVND (reference sequence). The CDR3 runs to 14 residues. CDR3 nucleotide sequence: TGTGCCAGTAGTATACCCTACGCGACAGATACGCAGTATTTT. Residues: CASSIPYATDTQYF.

The chain uses TRBV5-1 and TRBJ1-3; 8 bases line up with TRBD1. Trimming at V came to 3 bases and at J to 0 bases, leaving 5 bases not matched to a gene. CDR1 SGHRS and CDR2 YFSETQ come from the germline V gene. This CDR3 region has 16 residues. For the CDR3, the DNA is TGCGCCAGCAGCTCCTCGGGACAGGTCTCTGGAAACACCATATATTTT. It codes for CASSSSGQVSGNTIYF.

The V and J genes are TRBV9 and TRBJ2-4, with D hard to call. V dropped 2 bases and J dropped 2 bases, with 8 bases sitting between them. The CDR3 is 14 residues long. Germline V gives CDR1 SGDLS, CDR2 YYNGEE. The CDR3 DNA sequence: TGTGCCAGCAGCGTTGGGCAGACCAAAAACATTCAGTACTTC. As protein: CASSVGQTKNIQYF.

The rearrangement joins TRBV18 to TRBJ1-2; D ambiguous. Between the trimmed V and J ends, which lost 3 bases and 0 bases, there was a span of 8 bases. Germline CDR1 is KGHSH and CDR2 is LQKENI. There are 14 residues in the CDR3. This CDR3 reads CASSPPSPNYGYTF. In nucleotides, the CDR3 is TGTGCCAGCTCACCTCCGTCTCCTAACTATGGCTACACCTTC.